A selection of T cell receptor beta chains follows, all from one sample in a study of T cell repertoires in cytomegalovirus infection. TCRdb re-called the reads through MiXCR, storing one row per CDR3 protein. The sample has roughly 500,000 distinct CDR3 sequences, 16% seen once. Sequenced sample: CD8+ T cells from PBMCs. The receptors were gathered from a human donor in good health (CMV status not recorded). Some clones in this sample may be carry-over from other donors' samples. The conserved cysteine and the conserved F or W are not part of the CDR3 here.

V: TRBV5-1; J: TRBJ2-2; CDR3: AITQGTGELF
V: TRBV3-1; J: TRBJ1-1; CDR3: ASSQVGGTWEPEAF
V: TRBV4-1; J: TRBJ1-5; CDR3: ASSQGQGLDQPQH
V: TRBV4-2; J: TRBJ2-3; CDR3: ASSRTGQTDTQY
V: TRBV20-1; J: TRBJ1-1; CDR3: SAPGTLNTEAF
V: TRBV6-5; J: TRBJ1-1; CDR3: ASRAGTGVQPEAF
V: TRBV20-1; J: TRBJ2-5; CDR3: SASHSSGTYRAGTQY
V: TRBV29-1; J: TRBJ2-1; CDR3: SVEWGGGNEQF
V: TRBV7-8; J: TRBJ1-2; CDR3: ASSLPRELNGYT
V: TRBV5-1; J: TRBJ2-4; CDR3: ASSFFITKSKGENIQY
V: TRBV30; J: TRBJ2-3; CDR3: AWRFGQGAEY
V: TRBV6-1; J: TRBJ2-7; CDR3: ASSSGQGINEQY
V: TRBV5-5; J: TRBJ1-2; CDR3: ASSVRTVANYGYT
V: TRBV6-5; J: TRBJ2-7; CDR3: ASSYFTGTGFQQY
V: TRBV27; J: TRBJ2-3; CDR3: ASSFNGYSTDTQY
V: TRBV7-9; J: TRBJ2-2; CDR3: ASSSKGLAGGNTGELF
V: TRBV7-3; J: TRBJ2-1; CDR3: ASIPHLIYGFGEQF
V: TRBV27; J: TRBJ1-2; CDR3: ASSLRGRYGYT
V: TRBV7-9; J: TRBJ2-3; CDR3: ASSLATFRTDTQY
V: TRBV7-6; J: TRBJ2-1; CDR3: ASSRGGGGYNEQF
V: TRBV10-2; J: TRBJ2-3; CDR3: ASRGEADTQY
V: TRBV28; J: TRBJ2-6; CDR3: ASSLMESGANVLT
V: TRBV12-3/TRBV12-4; J: TRBJ1-6; CDR3: ASSLGPSTGTGYAPLH
V: TRBV14; J: TRBJ2-3; CDR3: ASSQDPGRTDTQY
V: TRBV7-2; J: TRBJ2-7; CDR3: ASSSPVLAYEQY
V: TRBV14; J: TRBJ1-2; CDR3: ASSPTAAPGGYT
V: TRBV5-4; J: TRBJ1-2; CDR3: GSSLRDSQIYGYT
V: TRBV27; J: TRBJ1-2; CDR3: ASSLTDSTLYGYT
V: TRBV14; J: TRBJ2-1; CDR3: ASSQSGEGSYNEQF
V: TRBV2; J: TRBJ2-3; CDR3: ASSSGLAGESYHTDTQY
V: TRBV30; J: TRBJ2-2; CDR3: AWSVTPPGELF
V: TRBV27; J: TRBJ2-7; CDR3: ASSFKGPSYEQY
V: TRBV28; J: TRBJ2-5; CDR3: ASSLFDQETQY
V: TRBV20-1; J: TRBJ2-7; CDR3: SASSRQREDEQY
V: TRBV7-7; J: TRBJ2-1; CDR3: ASSSTRDPPYNEQF
V: TRBV11-2; J: TRBJ1-1; CDR3: ASSFQEGAEAF
V: TRBV27; J: TRBJ1-5; CDR3: ASSLKGQPQH
V: TRBV7-9; J: TRBJ2-7; CDR3: ASSFPSGGSSYEQY
V: TRBV5-1; J: TRBJ2-2; CDR3: ASSPPWASGESGTGELF
V: TRBV6-1; J: TRBJ2-1; CDR3: ACTGSANNEQF
V: TRBV11-2; J: TRBJ2-7; CDR3: ASSPRSTSGNYEQY
V: TRBV9; J: TRBJ2-3; CDR3: ASRRTDGTDTQY
V: TRBV4-2; J: TRBJ1-4; CDR3: ASSQYQGATNEKLF
V: TRBV7-9; J: TRBJ2-5; CDR3: ASSSTGNRGRNQQETQY
V: TRBV27; J: TRBJ2-7; CDR3: ASSHSTSGLSYEQY
V: TRBV6-1; J: TRBJ2-7; CDR3: ASWGPGQGRDEQY
V: TRBV10-2; J: TRBJ2-7; CDR3: ASNLGTGLLEEQY
V: TRBV6-5; J: TRBJ1-1; CDR3: ASSYSPGSTEAF
V: TRBV4-2; J: TRBJ1-1; CDR3: ASSGHRVDTEAF
V: TRBV12-3/TRBV12-4; J: TRBJ1-1; CDR3: ASTLLGRKNTEAF
V: TRBV25-1; J: TRBJ2-5; CDR3: ASSGTGKETQY
V: TRBV4-1; J: TRBJ2-1; CDR3: ASSRNRGGNEQF
V: TRBV7-9; J: TRBJ2-7; CDR3: ASSSPQAAYEQY